The table lists the clone carrying this T cell receptor (beta chain) with a count of one. Researchers ran immunoSEQ v3.0 at survey level. The protocol was immunoSEQ multiplex PCR, while the TCRdb copy is restricted to in-frame clones and leaves out a portion. In the table there are over 30,000 clones, roughly 79% of which are singletons. The data were obtained in a study of long-term antiretroviral therapy in people with HIV. Trimming took 5 bases from V and 5 from J, leaving 17 bases between them. Germline V CDR1 and CDR2: SEHNR, FQNEAQ (reference sequence). This CDR3 has 15 amino acids. The J gene is TRBJ2-3, the V gene TRBV7-9; TRBD1 is a possible D gene (5 bases). The source of this sequence is a woman between 50 and 59 years old with HIV. The starting material was unsorted PBMCs, obtained 3.1 years after starting antiretroviral therapy. This chain's CDR3 is CASSRYTGFGDTQYF. Here the CDR3 DNA reads TGTGCCAGCAGCCGTTATACAGGTTTTGGAGATACGCAGTATTTT.